Listed below are T cell receptor beta chains from one sample, sequenced in a study of blood T cell repertoires in COVID-19. TCRdb keeps only in-frame clones here, not all; method: immunoSEQ multiplex PCR. The sample yields about 21,000 clones, around 80% seen once. The source material was peripheral blood. Receptors originate from a man aged 55 to 70 with active COVID-19. The CDR3 runs from the conserved cysteine through the conserved F or W. D genes are given only for firm matches. Part of the rows lack a size; the others show once, few, many or a class for expanded clones.

J gene	clone size	V gene	D gene	CDR3 protein	CDR3 DNA
TRBJ1-2	.	TRBV4-2	.	CASSQDADNYGYTF	TGTGCCAGCAGCCAAGATGCGGATAACTATGGCTACACCTTC
TRBJ2-1	.	TRBV24-1	.	CATSDLAQGPSNEQFF	TGTGCCACCAGTGATTTGGCACAGGGCCCAAGCAATGAGCAGTTCTTC
TRBJ2-7	.	TRBV4-2	TRBD2	CASSHPRLAGGPETYEQYF	TGTGCCAGCAGCCATCCCCGACTAGCGGGAGGGCCGGAGACCTACGAGCAGTACTTC
TRBJ1-1	medium-sized	TRBV6-2/TRBV6-3	.	CASSPEDFAAAFF	TGTGCCAGCAGCCCCGAGGATTTTGCCGCAGCTTTCTTT
TRBJ2-1	once	TRBV2	.	CASSEQGMGEQFF	TGTGCCAGCAGTGAACAGGGGATGGGTGAGCAGTTCTTC
TRBJ2-3	.	TRBV7-9	TRBD2	CASLGPVAGPGRADTQYF	TGTGCCAGCCTGGGCCCGGTAGCGGGACCAGGACGGGCAGATACGCAGTATTTT
TRBJ2-1	.	TRBV19	TRBD2	CASMRPGGEQFF	TGTGCCAGTATGAGGCCCGGGGGGGAGCAGTTCTTC
TRBJ1-1	.	TRBV19	.	CATSLSRGGTEAFF	TGTGCCACCTCACTATCCCGGGGGGGAACTGAAGCTTTCTTT
TRBJ1-5	.	TRBV29-1	TRBD1	CSAGTADNQPQHF	TGCAGCGCTGGGACAGCGGACAATCAGCCCCAGCATTTT
TRBJ2-1	.	TRBV9	.	CASSVVADEQFF	TGTGCCAGCAGCGTAGTGGCCGATGAGCAGTTCTTC
TRBJ2-3	.	TRBV5-1	.	CASSLDDGRGVDTQYF	TGCGCCAGCAGCTTGGATGACGGGAGAGGAGTGGATACGCAGTATTTT
TRBJ2-2	.	TRBV4-2	.	CASSQDRETPNTGELFF	TGTGCCAGCAGCCAAGATAGGGAGACACCGAACACCGGGGAGCTGTTTTTT
TRBJ2-1	.	TRBV5-6	.	CASSQGRSYNEQFF	TGTGCCAGCAGCCAGGGGCGGTCCTACAATGAGCAGTTCTTC
TRBJ2-7	.	TRBV7-9	.	CASSFLGRWEQYF	TGTGCCAGCAGCTTCTTGGGCCGATGGGAGCAGTACTTC
TRBJ2-1	.	TRBV12-2	.	CASRLRTSGYNEQFF	TGTGCAAGTCGCTTAAGGACTAGCGGATACAATGAGCAGTTCTTC
TRBJ2-7	once	TRBV21-1	.	CAYLVRRGLINGEYF	TGTGCCTACCTCGTACGGAGGGGGCTGATAAACGGCGAGTACTTC
TRBJ2-3	.	TRBV5-4	TRBD2	CASSRGLAGPDTQYF	TGTGCCAGCAGCAGGGGACTAGCGGGACCAGATACGCAGTATTTT
TRBJ2-1	.	TRBV3-1/TRBV3-2	TRBD1	CASSQEVTGGNEQFF	TGTGCCAGCAGCCAAGAGGTGACAGGGGGGAATGAGCAGTTCTTC
TRBJ2-1	.	TRBV11-3	TRBD1	CASSSTGMGQSSYNEQFF	TGTGCCAGCAGCTCCACCGGTATGGGACAGAGCTCCTACAATGAGCAGTTCTTC
TRBJ2-2	.	TRBV11-2	.	CASSLVAGAVTGELFF	TGTGCCAGCAGCTTAGTTGCGGGGGCGGTCACCGGGGAGCTGTTTTTT
TRBJ1-1	.	TRBV19	TRBD1	CASSPLFDRATEAFF	TGTGCCAGTAGTCCACTATTCGACAGGGCCACTGAAGCTTTCTTT
TRBJ1-5	.	TRBV11-3	.	CASSLRRQSNQPQHF	TGTGCCAGCAGCCTCCGCCGACAGTCAAATCAGCCCCAGCATTTT
TRBJ1-4	medium-sized	TRBV9	TRBD1	CASSEEQGANNEKLFF	TGTGCCAGCAGCGAGGAACAGGGGGCAAACAATGAAAAACTGTTTTTT
TRBJ1-5	.	TRBV5-5	.	CASSLIGGSNQPQHF	TGTGCCAGCAGCTTGATTGGAGGTTCCAATCAGCCCCAGCATTTT
TRBJ2-3	.	TRBV18	TRBD1	CASSPQGAVSTDTQYF	TGTGCCAGCTCACCCCAGGGGGCAGTCAGCACAGATACGCAGTATTTT
TRBJ1-3	.	TRBV4-3	TRBD1	CASSHDRGSGNTIYF	TGCGCCAGCAGCCACGACAGGGGCTCTGGAAACACCATATATTTT
TRBJ2-7	.	TRBV10-3	.	CAPRGGTKTPPSDEQYF	TGTGCCCCAAGAGGGGGGACTAAAACTCCCCCCTCCGACGAGCAGTACTTC
TRBJ1-4	few	TRBV7-9	.	CASSLPQSEKLFF	TGTGCCAGCAGCTTACCACAGAGTGAAAAACTGTTTTTT
TRBJ2-1	.	TRBV24-1	TRBD2	CATSLGLAGVGEQFF	TGTGCCACCAGTCTGGGACTAGCGGGAGTGGGCGAGCAGTTCTTC
TRBJ1-2	few	TRBV29-1	.	CSVHRRQDIYGYTF	TGCAGCGTGCATAGGCGGCAGGACATCTATGGCTACACCTTC
TRBJ2-5	.	TRBV5-1	TRBD2	CASSLAGTSGQVQYF	TGCGCCAGCAGCTTGGCCGGAACTAGCGGGCAGGTCCAGTACTTC
TRBJ1-1	.	TRBV18	TRBD1	CASSPEAGGFTEAFF	TGTGCCAGCTCACCAGAGGCAGGGGGCTTTACTGAAGCTTTCTTT
TRBJ2-3	.	TRBV5-1	.	CASGLRVPTTDTQYF	TGCGCCAGCGGTTTAAGAGTACCCACCACAGATACGCAGTATTTT
TRBJ2-1	.	TRBV4-3	TRBD2	CASSQETTEREAYNEQFF	TGCGCCAGCAGCCAAGAAACTACGGAGCGGGAGGCCTACAATGAGCAGTTCTTC
TRBJ1-2	.	TRBV13	.	CASSLTADYGYTF	TGTGCCAGCAGCTTGACAGCCGATTATGGCTACACCTTC
TRBJ2-5	.	TRBV11-3	TRBD1	CASSSPTGGGETQYF	TGTGCCAGCAGCTCCCCGACAGGGGGCGGAGAGACCCAGTACTTC
TRBJ2-7	.	TRBV6-5	.	CASSWGTGHHSYEQYF	TGTGCCAGCAGTTGGGGAACGGGACACCACTCCTACGAGCAGTACTTC
TRBJ2-1	.	TRBV30	TRBD1	CAWSQQGNEQFF	TGTGCCTGGAGTCAACAGGGGAATGAGCAGTTCTTC
TRBJ2-1	.	TRBV6-5	TRBD2	CASVGTSGGYNEQFF	TGTGCCAGCGTCGGGACTAGCGGAGGGTACAATGAGCAGTTCTTC
TRBJ2-7	.	TRBV11-2	.	CASSLVATSNYEQYF	TGTGCCAGCAGCTTAGTCGCGACTAGTAATTACGAGCAGTACTTC
TRBJ2-3	many	TRBV28	TRBD1	CASTSITGGLTDTQYF	TGTGCCAGCACCTCGATCACAGGGGGCCTCACAGATACGCAGTATTTT
TRBJ2-3	.	TRBV3-1/TRBV3-2	.	CASSQASGSTDTQYF	TGTGCCAGCAGCCAAGCCAGCGGGAGCACAGATACGCAGTATTTT
TRBJ1-1	.	TRBV24-1	.	CATSDLRGSRAFF	TGTGCCACCAGTGATTTACGGGGGTCCCGAGCTTTCTTT
TRBJ2-7	.	TRBV19	TRBD1	CASSMGGQGYEQYF	TGTGCCAGTAGTATGGGAGGACAGGGCTACGAGCAGTACTTC
TRBJ2-2	.	TRBV28	TRBD1	CASSQTGAFDGELFF	TGTGCCAGCAGTCAGACAGGGGCGTTCGACGGGGAGCTGTTTTTT
TRBJ2-2	.	TRBV27	.	CASREGTIGELFF	TGTGCCAGCAGGGAGGGTACCATCGGGGAGCTGTTTTTT
TRBJ2-7	.	TRBV12-3/TRBV12-4	.	CASSFSGEQYF	TGTGCCAGCAGTTTCAGCGGCGAGCAGTACTTC
TRBJ1-1	medium-sized	TRBV4-1	.	CASSQDAGGTEAFF	TGCGCCAGCAGCCAAGATGCGGGGGGGACTGAAGCTTTCTTT
TRBJ2-7	.	TRBV28	TRBD2	CASRASGSAYEQYF	TGTGCCAGCAGAGCTAGCGGGAGTGCGTACGAGCAGTACTTC
TRBJ2-5	.	TRBV4-2	TRBD2	CASSQDPNGRLGTQYF	TGTGCCAGCAGCCAAGACCCGAACGGGAGGCTAGGGACCCAGTACTTC
TRBJ2-3	.	TRBV24-1	TRBD2	CATSESGGGTDTQYF	TGTGCCACCAGTGAGTCGGGAGGGGGGACAGATACGCAGTATTTT
TRBJ2-7	few	TRBV3-1/TRBV3-2	.	CASSHRDYEQYF	TGTGCCAGCAGCCACCGGGACTACGAGCAGTACTTC
TRBJ2-7	few	TRBV7-9	.	CASSPGTYEQYF	TGTGCCAGCAGCCCCGGGACTTACGAGCAGTACTTC